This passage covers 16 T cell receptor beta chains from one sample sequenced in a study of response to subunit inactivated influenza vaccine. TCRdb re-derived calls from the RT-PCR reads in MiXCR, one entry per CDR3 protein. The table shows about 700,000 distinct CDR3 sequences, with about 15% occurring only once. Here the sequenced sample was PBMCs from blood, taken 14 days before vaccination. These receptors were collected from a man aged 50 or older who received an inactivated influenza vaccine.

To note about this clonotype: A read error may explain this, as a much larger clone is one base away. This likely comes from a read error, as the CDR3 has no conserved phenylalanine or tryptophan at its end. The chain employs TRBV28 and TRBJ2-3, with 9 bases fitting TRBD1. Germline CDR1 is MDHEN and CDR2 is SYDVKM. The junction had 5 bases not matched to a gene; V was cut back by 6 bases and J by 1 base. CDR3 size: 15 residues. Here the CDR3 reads CASSPTGGRTDTQYY. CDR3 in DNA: TGTGCCAGCAGCCCTACAGGGGGCCGCACAGATACGCAGTATTAT.

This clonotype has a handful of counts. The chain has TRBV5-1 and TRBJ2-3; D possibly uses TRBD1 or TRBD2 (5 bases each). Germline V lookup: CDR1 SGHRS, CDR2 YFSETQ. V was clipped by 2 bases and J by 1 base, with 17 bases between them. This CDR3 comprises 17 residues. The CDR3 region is CASSFGGRTSGTDTQYF. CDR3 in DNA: TGCGCCAGCAGCTTTGGGGGACGCACCTCGGGCACAGATACGCAGTATTTT. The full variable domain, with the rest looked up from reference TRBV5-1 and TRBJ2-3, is KAGVTQTPRYLIKTRGQQVTLSCSPISGHRSVSWYQQTPGQGLQFLFEYFSETQRNKGNFPGRFSGRQFSNSRSEMNVSTLELGDSALYLCASSFGGRTSGTDTQYFGPGTRLTVL.

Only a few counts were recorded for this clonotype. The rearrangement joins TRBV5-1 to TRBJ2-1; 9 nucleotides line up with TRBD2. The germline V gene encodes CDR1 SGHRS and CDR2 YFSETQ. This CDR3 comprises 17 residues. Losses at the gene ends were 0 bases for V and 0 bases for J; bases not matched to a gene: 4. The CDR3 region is CASSLAGRGGSYNEQFF. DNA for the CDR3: TGCGCCAGCAGCTTGGCAGGGCGGGGGGGCTCCTACAATGAGCAGTTCTTC.

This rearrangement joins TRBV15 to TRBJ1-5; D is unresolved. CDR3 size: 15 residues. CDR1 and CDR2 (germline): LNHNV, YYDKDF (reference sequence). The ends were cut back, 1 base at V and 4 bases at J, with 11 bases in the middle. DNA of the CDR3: TGTGCCACCAGCAGAGTAGGTTTAACAAATCAGCCCCAGCATTTT. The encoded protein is CATSRVGLTNQPQHF. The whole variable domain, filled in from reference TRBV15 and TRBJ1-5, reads DAMVIQNPRYQVTQFGKPVTLSCSQTLNHNVMYWYQQKSSQAPKLLFHYYDKDFNNEADTPDNFQSRRPNTSFCFLDIRSPGLGDTAMYLCATSRVGLTNQPQHFGDGTRLSIL.

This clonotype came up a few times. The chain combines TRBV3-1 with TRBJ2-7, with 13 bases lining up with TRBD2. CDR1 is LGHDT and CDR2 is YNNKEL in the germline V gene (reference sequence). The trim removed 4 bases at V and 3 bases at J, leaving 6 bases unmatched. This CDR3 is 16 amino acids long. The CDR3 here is CASSPNGLAGDYEQYF. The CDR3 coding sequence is TGTGCCAGCAGCCCTAATGGACTAGCGGGAGACTACGAGCAGTACTTC.

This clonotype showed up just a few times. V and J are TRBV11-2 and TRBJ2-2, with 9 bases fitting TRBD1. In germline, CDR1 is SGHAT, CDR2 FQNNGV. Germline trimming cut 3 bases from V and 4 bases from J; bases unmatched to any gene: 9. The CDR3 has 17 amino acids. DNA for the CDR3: TGTGCCAGCAGCTTGCCACGGACAGGGGTGGGCACCGGGGAGCTGTTTTTT. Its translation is CASSLPRTGVGTGELFF.

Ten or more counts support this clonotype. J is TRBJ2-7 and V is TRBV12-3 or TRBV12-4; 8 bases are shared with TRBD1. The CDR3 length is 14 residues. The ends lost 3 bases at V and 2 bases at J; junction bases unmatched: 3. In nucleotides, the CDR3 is TGTGCCAGCAGTTTGGGCAGGGGGCCCTACGAGCAGTACTTC. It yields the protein CASSLGRGPYEQYF.

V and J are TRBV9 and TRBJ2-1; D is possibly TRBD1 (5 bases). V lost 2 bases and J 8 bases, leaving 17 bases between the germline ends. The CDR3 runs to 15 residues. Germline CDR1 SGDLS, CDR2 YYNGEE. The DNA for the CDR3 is TGTGCCAGCAGCGTTGGGGCCGGAGCAGTGTATGAGCAGTTCTTC. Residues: CASSVGAGAVYEQFF. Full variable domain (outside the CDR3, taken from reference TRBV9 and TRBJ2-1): DSGVTQTPKHLITATGQRVTLRCSPRSGDLSVYWYQQSLDQGLQFLIQYYNGEERAKGNILERFSAQQFPDLHSELNLSSLELGDSALYFCASSVGAGAVYEQFFGPGTRLTVL.

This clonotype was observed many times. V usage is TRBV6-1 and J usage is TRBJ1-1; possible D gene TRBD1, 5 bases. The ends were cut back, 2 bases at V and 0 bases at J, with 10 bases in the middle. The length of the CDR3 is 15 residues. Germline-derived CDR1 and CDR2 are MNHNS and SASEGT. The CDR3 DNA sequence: TGTGCCAGCAGTGAACTGGGACCCATGAACACTGAAGCTTTCTTT. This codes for CASSELGPMNTEAFF.

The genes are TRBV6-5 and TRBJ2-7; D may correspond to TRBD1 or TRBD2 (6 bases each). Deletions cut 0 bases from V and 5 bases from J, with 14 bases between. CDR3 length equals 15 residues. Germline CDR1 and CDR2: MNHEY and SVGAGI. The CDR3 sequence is CASSYSGGIGDEQYF. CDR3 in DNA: TGTGCCAGCAGTTACTCGGGGGGCATCGGGGACGAGCAGTACTTC.

The CDR3 DNA follows: TGCAGTGCTTGGGCTAGCGGGGTGAACAATGAGCAGTTCTTC. This codes for CSAWASGVNNEQFF. The V gene is TRBV20-1, the J gene TRBJ2-1; 9 bases line up with TRBD2. Germline-derived CDR1 and CDR2 are DFQATT and SNEGSKA (reference sequence). This CDR3 is 14 amino acids long. The V segment lost 5 bases and the J segment 5 bases; nucleotides outside the gene matches: 7.

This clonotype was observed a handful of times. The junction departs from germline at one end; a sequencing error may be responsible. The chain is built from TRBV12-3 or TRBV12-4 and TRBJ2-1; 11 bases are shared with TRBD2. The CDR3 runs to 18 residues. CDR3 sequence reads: CTSSFSGTSGASYNEQFF. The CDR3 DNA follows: TGTACCAGCAGTTTTTCCGGGACTAGCGGAGCCTCCTACAATGAGCAGTTCTTC.

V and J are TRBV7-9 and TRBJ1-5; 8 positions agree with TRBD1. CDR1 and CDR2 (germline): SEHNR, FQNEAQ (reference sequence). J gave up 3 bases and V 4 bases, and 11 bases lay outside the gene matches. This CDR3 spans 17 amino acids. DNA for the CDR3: TGTGCCAGCAGCTATATACCCGGACAGGGACACAATCAGCCCCAGCATTTT. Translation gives CASSYIPGQGHNQPQHF.

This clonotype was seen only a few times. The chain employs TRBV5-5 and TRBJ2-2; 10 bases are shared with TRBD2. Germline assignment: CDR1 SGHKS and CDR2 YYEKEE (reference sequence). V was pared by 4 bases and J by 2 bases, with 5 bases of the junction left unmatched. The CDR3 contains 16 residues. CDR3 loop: CASSHGLAANTGELFF. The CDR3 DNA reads TGTGCCAGCAGCCATGGACTAGCGGCAAACACCGGGGAGCTGTTTTTT.

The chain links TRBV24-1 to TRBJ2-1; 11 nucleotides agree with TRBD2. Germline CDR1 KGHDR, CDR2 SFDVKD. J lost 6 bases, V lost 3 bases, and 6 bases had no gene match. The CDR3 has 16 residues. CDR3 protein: CATSDNSGGAVNEQFF. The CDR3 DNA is TGTGCCACCAGTGATAATAGCGGGGGGGCAGTCAATGAGCAGTTCTTC.

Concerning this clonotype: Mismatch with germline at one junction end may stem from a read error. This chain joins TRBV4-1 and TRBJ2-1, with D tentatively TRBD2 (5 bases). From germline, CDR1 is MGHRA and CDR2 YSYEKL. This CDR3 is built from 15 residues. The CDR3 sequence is CASRIRLAGPDEQFF. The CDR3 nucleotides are TGTGCCAGCAGGATCAGACTTGCGGGCCCCGATGAGCAGTTCTTC.